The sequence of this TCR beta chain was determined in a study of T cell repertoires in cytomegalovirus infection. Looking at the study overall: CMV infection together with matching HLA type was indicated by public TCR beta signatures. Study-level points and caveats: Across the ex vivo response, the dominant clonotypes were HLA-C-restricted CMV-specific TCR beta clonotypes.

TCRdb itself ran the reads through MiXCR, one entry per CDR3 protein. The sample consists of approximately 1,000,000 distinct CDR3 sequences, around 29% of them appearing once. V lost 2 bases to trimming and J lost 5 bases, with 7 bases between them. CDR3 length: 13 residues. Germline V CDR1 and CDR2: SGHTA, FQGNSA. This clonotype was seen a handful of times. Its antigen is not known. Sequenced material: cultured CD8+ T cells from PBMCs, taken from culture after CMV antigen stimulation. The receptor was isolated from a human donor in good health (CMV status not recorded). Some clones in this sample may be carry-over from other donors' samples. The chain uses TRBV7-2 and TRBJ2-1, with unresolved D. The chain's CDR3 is CASSLFADNEQFF. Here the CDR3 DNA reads TGTGCCAGCAGCTTATTTGCTGACAATGAGCAGTTCTTC.